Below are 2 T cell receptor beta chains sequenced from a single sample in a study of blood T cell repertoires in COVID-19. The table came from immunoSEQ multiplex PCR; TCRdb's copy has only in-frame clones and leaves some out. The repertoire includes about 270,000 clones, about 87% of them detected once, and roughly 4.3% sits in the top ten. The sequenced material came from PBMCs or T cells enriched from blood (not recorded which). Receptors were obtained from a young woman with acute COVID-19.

CDR3 loop: CASSQDRGFGQPQHF. CDR3 in DNA: TGTGCCAGCAGCCAAGATAGGGGGTTTGGTCAGCCCCAGCATTTT. The chain carries TRBV3-1 (or the pseudogene TRBV3-2) and TRBJ1-5, with D perhaps TRBD1 (6 bases). Per the germline V gene, CDR1 is LGHDT and CDR2 is YNNKEL (reference sequence). The CDR3 contains 15 residues. V gave up 0 bases and J gave up 6 bases, with 12 bases separating them.

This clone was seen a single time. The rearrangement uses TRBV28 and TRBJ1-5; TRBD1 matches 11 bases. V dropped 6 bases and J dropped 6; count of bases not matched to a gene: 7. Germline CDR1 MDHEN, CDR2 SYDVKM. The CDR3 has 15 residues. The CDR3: CASRSGTGGTQPQHF. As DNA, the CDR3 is TGTGCCAGCAGAAGCGGGACAGGGGGGACTCAGCCCCAGCATTTT.